This T cell receptor (beta chain) was sequenced in a study of blood T cell repertoires in COVID-19 (dated by TCRdb to the early 2020s). Looking at the study overall: Samples from collaborators originated in the United States, Italy and Spain and spanned both the acute and convalescent phases of COVID-19. The prospective study material was composed of cDNA or gDNA derived from T cells, B-cell-depleted T cells, or PBMCs. The dataset comprised deeply sampled blood TCRbeta repertoires from subjects exposed to, actively infected with, or recovered from COVID-19. The repertoires were released in a freely available public database meant as a resource for research on the immune response to SARS-CoV-2. Samples were obtained from the ongoing ImmuneRACE study (first 160 participants) and from 950 to 1,500 subjects provided by 6 global collaborators. A de-identified subject ID, COVID-19 status, age in years and sex were almost always included in the sample metadata. Where available, HLA class I and class II types were obtained from metadata supplied by the sample provider rather than from assay-based typing.

TCRbeta CDR3 regions were amplified from genomic DNA by means of the immunoSEQ Assay, a bias-controlled multiplex PCR. The authors' pipeline ran thus. Nucleated cell counts per sample were estimated from amplification of reference gene primers within the assay. Sequence reads were collapsed and filtered to measure the absolute abundance of every unique TCRbeta CDR3 rearrangement. For each sample, productive Simpson clonality was calculated by taking the square root of Simpson's diversity index across productive rearrangements. TCRdb took this table from immuneACCESS and kept in-frame rearrangements with V and J called. Such tables lack part of the clones; where checked against another copy, unresolved V genes explain under half of the gap, and the rest is unexplained. That table is the source of V, J and clone size, and D and trimming were worked out from the DNA. For this sample there are approximately 130,000 clones; roughly 90% appear just once. Approximately 8% of the sample is taken by the ten largest.

Each collaborating institution followed its own protocols to collect whole blood in K2EDTA tubes. For TCRbeta analysis, collaborators shipped samples as frozen whole blood, isolated PBMCs, or DNA extracted from either of those sample types. What the research found in general, with its limitations: How much clinical and demographic metadata was included differed by source and by participant, and the metadata was provided uncurated.

About this clone itself: Its cognate antigen has yet to be identified. No base quality values were provided; no much bigger clone lies one nucleotide off.

Sequencing was performed on peripheral blood. The receptor comes from a man between 45 and 60 years old with acute or convalescent COVID-19.

The nucleotides are TGTGCCAGCAGCCCCACGCGCGGGTTCTCTGGGGCCAACGTCCTGACTTTC. It codes for CASSPTRGFSGANVLTF. The receptor chain draws on TRBV5-5 and TRBJ2-6, with TRBD2 perhaps the D gene, on 5 matching bases. CDR1 SGHKS and CDR2 YYEKEE are derived from the germline V gene (reference sequence). Trimming takes 4 bases from V and 0 bases from J, and the germline ends sit 14 bases apart. The CDR3 spans 17 residues, from the cysteine through the phenylalanine. CDR3 DNA is the only sequence kept; it has 51 bases, read in frame from the first base.